These T cell receptor beta chains were read from a single sample in a study of T cells in narcolepsy. Here immunoSEQ multiplex PCR was the method, and the copy in TCRdb shows in-frame clones only, minus some. Counted here are tens of thousands of clones, more than 75% occurring once; the ten biggest clones make up nearly 2.5%. The sequenced sample consisted of CD45RA- memory CD4+ T cells from PBMCs. The receptor source for this set is a human donor with narcolepsy. Each CDR3 is given with its conserved first and last residue. The D gene is left open where the match is weak. A row's size may be missing; if present it is once, few, many or a size class.

once | TRBJ1-2 | NA | TRBV5-1 | CASSSRGGISYGYTF | TGCGCCAGCAGCTCGCGAGGGGGGATTTCATATGGCTACACCTTC
NA | TRBJ2-7 | TRBD1 | TRBV5-1 | CASSLETGAYEQYF | TGCGCCAGCAGCTTGGAGACAGGGGCCTACGAGCAGTACTTC
NA | TRBJ1-2 | NA | TRBV30 | CACFQRSHGYTF | TGTGCCTGTTTCCAGAGGTCACATGGCTACACCTTC
NA | TRBJ1-5 | NA | TRBV29-1 | CSVGVENQPQHF | TGCAGCGTTGGAGTTGAAAATCAGCCCCAGCATTTT
NA | TRBJ1-1 | NA | TRBV6-1 | CASTRTASNTEAFF | TGTGCCAGCACCCGGACAGCTTCTAACACTGAAGCTTTCTTT
NA | TRBJ1-4 | TRBD1 | TRBV4-3 | CASSLLGTANEKLFF | TGCGCCAGCAGCCTCCTAGGGACAGCTAATGAAAAACTGTTTTTT
NA | TRBJ1-5 | NA | TRBV5-4 | CASSQGGDQPQHF | TGTGCCAGCAGCCAGGGAGGGGATCAGCCCCAGCATTTT
NA | TRBJ2-5 | NA | TRBV5-6 | CASSLASGEGTQYF | TGTGCCAGCAGCTTGGCCTCAGGGGAGGGGACCCAGTACTTC
NA | TRBJ1-2 | TRBD1 | TRBV5-6 | CASSSTGDYGYTF | TGTGCCAGCAGCTCGACAGGGGACTATGGCTACACCTTC
NA | TRBJ1-1 | NA | TRBV19 | CASSEGRLSTEAFF | TGTGCCAGTAGTGAGGGGCGTCTGTCAACTGAAGCTTTCTTT
NA | TRBJ2-1 | NA | TRBV11-2 | CASSPYNEQFF | TGTGCCAGCAGCCCTTACAATGAGCAGTTCTTC
NA | TRBJ1-2 | NA | TRBV28 | CASSLNGVNGYTF | TGTGCCAGCAGTTTAAACGGGGTTAATGGCTACACCTTC
once | TRBJ2-7 | NA | TRBV4-3 | CASSQEIQGAYEQYF | TGCGCCAGCAGCCAAGAGATACAGGGTGCCTACGAGCAGTACTTC
few | TRBJ1-5 | NA | TRBV19 | CASGDRYQPQHF | TGTGCCAGTGGAGACAGGTATCAGCCCCAGCATTTT
NA | TRBJ2-1 | NA | TRBV7-2 | CASSLRAASITYGQFF | TGTGCCAGCAGCCTAAGAGCCGCTTCGATTACTTACGGGCAGTTCTTC
NA | TRBJ2-3 | NA | TRBV10-1 | CASSTGADTQYF | TGCGCCAGCAGTACGGGAGCCGATACGCAGTATTTT
NA | TRBJ2-5 | TRBD2 | TRBV29-1 | CSVAGGIQETQYF | TGCAGCGTTGCGGGAGGGATCCAAGAGACCCAGTACTTC
few | TRBJ2-3 | NA | TRBV7-9 | CASSPKWADTQYF | TGTGCCAGCAGCCCCAAATGGGCGGATACGCAGTATTTT
NA | TRBJ2-1 | TRBD2 | TRBV11-2 | CASSLSSRAGDGEQFF | TGTGCCAGCAGCTTATCTAGTCGAGCGGGGGACGGTGAGCAGTTCTTC
NA | TRBJ1-2 | NA | TRBV6-6 | CASSFRRSLYGYTF | TGTGCCAGCAGTTTTCGGAGAAGCCTCTATGGCTACACCTTC
NA | TRBJ1-5 | NA | TRBV28 | CASSMGGNQPQHF | TGTGCCAGCAGTATGGGAGGCAATCAGCCCCAGCATTTT
NA | TRBJ2-3 | NA | TRBV19 | CASSIKGAGDTQYF | TGTGCCAGTAGTATAAAAGGGGCGGGAGATACGCAGTATTTT
NA | TRBJ1-5 | NA | TRBV30 | CAWSRGLSAQHF | TGTGCCTGGAGTCGAGGTCTTTCGGCCCAGCATTTT
NA | TRBJ1-4 | NA | TRBV18 | CASSPPLVNEKLFF | TGTGCCAGCTCACCACCACTAGTTAATGAAAAACTGTTTTTT
NA | TRBJ2-2 | NA | TRBV11-2 | CASSFDSAVAPTELFF | TGTGCCAGCAGCTTCGATTCCGCGGTAGCCCCGACCGAGCTGTTTTTT
few | TRBJ1-3 | NA | TRBV6-6 | CASSPQGNTIYF | TGTGCCAGCAGTCCACAGGGAAACACCATATATTTT
NA | TRBJ2-1 | NA | TRBV11-2 | CASRRWDNNEQFF | TGTGCCAGCAGAAGATGGGATAACAATGAGCAGTTCTTC
NA | TRBJ2-6 | NA | TRBV6-6 | CASSSTGRSGANVLTF | TGTGCCAGCAGTTCCACGGGGAGGTCTGGGGCCAACGTCCTGACTTTC
NA | TRBJ1-4 | NA | TRBV5-4 | CASSLDGERNEKLFF | TGTGCCAGCAGCTTGGACGGGGAACGTAATGAAAAACTGTTTTTT
few | TRBJ2-1 | NA | TRBV2 | CASSVGSYNEQFF | TGTGCCAGCAGTGTTGGGAGTTACAATGAGCAGTTCTTC
NA | TRBJ1-4 | TRBD1 | TRBV6-1 | CASSLGQTNEKLFF | TGTGCCAGCAGTTTGGGACAGACGAATGAAAAACTGTTTTTT
NA | TRBJ2-2 | NA | TRBV14 | CASSQDMVGELFF | TGTGCCAGCAGCCAAGATATGGTCGGGGAGCTGTTTTTT
NA | TRBJ1-3 | NA | TRBV29-1 | CSVDRSDLGGNTIYF | TGCAGCGTTGATAGGAGCGATCTTGGTGGAAACACCATATATTTT
few | TRBJ2-7 | NA | TRBV27 | CASRLGQTHSAYEQYF | TGTGCCAGCCGCCTAGGGCAGACACACTCCGCCTACGAGCAGTACTTC
few | TRBJ1-2 | NA | TRBV2 | CASTPTLVEYGYTF | TGTGCCAGCACCCCGACGTTGGTGGAGTATGGCTACACCTTC